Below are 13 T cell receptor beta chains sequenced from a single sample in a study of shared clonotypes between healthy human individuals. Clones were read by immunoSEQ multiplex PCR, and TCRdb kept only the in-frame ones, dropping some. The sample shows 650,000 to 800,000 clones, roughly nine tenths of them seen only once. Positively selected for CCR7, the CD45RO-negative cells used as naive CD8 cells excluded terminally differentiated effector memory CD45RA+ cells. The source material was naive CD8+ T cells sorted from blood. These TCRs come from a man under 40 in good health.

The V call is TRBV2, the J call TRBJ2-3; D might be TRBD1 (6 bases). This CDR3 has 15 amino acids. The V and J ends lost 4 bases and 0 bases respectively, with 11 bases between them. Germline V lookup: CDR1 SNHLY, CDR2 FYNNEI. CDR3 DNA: TGTGCCAGCAGTGGGACAGTTTCTAGCACAGATACGCAGTATTTT. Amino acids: CASSGTVSSTDTQYF.

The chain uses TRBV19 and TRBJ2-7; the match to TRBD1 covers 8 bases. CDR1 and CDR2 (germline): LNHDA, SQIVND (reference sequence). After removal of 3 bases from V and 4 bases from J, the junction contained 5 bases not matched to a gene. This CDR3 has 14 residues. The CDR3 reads CASSIRDRTYEQYF. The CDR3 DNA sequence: TGTGCCAGTAGTATCCGGGACAGGACATACGAGCAGTACTTC.

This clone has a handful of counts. CDR3 in amino acids: CASSEETSAWRETQYF. CDR3 nucleotides: TGTGCCAGCAGTGAAGAGACTAGCGCGTGGAGAGAGACCCAGTACTTC. The rearrangement uses TRBV6-1 and TRBJ2-5, with TRBD2 matching 8 bases. The CDR3 totals 16 residues. J gave up 4 bases and V 1 base, and 8 bases lay outside the gene matches. Germline assignment: CDR1 MNHNS and CDR2 SASEGT.

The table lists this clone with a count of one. The CDR3 nucleotides are TGTGCCAGCAGCCGGGGACTAGCGGGAGGGCCGTCCTACAATGAGCAGTTCTTC. Translating it yields CASSRGLAGGPSYNEQFF. V gene TRBV11-2 combines with J gene TRBJ2-1, with TRBD2 identical over 16 bases. The CDR3 totals 18 residues. Germline V gene lookup returns CDR1 SGHAT and CDR2 FQNNGV. The ends lost 5 bases at V and 1 base at J; junction bases unmatched: 5.

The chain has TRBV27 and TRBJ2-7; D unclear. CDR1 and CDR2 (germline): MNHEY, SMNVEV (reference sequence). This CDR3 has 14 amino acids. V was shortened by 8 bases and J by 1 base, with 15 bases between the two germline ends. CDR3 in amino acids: CASHSRRKSYEQYF. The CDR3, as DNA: TGTGCCAGCCACTCCAGGAGAAAGTCCTACGAGCAGTACTTC.

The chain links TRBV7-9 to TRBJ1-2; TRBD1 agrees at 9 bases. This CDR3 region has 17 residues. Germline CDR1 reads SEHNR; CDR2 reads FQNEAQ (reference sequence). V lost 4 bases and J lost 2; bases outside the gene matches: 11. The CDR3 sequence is CASSSPGQGPLNYGYTF. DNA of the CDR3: TGTGCCAGCAGCTCTCCGGGACAGGGCCCATTAAACTATGGCTACACCTTC.

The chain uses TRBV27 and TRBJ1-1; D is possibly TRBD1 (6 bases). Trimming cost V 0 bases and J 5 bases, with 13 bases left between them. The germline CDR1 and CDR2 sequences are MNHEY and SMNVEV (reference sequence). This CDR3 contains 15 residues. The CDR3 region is CASSLSGGAKTEAFF. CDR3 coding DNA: TGTGCCAGCAGTTTATCGGGGGGGGCGAAGACTGAAGCTTTCTTT.

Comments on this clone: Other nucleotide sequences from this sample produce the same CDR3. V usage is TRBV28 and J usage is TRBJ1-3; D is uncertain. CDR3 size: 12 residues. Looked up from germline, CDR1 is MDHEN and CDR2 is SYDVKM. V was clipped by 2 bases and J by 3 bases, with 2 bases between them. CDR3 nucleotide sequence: TGTGCCAGCAGTTTAGGTGGAAACACCATATATTTT. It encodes CASSLGGNTIYF.

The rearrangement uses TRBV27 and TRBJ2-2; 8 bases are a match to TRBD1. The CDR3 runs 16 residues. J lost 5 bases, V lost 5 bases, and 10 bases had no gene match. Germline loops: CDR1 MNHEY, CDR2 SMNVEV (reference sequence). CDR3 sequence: CASSAPGTGITGELFF. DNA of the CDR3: TGTGCCAGCAGTGCCCCCGGGACAGGCATAACCGGGGAGCTGTTTTTT.

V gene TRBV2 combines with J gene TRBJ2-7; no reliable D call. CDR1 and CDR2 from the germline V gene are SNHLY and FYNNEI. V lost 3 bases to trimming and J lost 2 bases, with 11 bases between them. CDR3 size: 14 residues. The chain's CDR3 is CASSEALTPYEQYF. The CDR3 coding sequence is TGTGCCAGCAGTGAGGCACTAACTCCCTACGAGCAGTACTTC. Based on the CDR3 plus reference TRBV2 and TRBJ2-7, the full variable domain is EPEVTQTPSHQVTQMGQEVILRCVPISNHLYFYWYRQILGQKVEFLVSFYNNEISEKSEIFDDQFSVERPDGSNFTLKIRSTKLEDSAMYFCASSEALTPYEQYFGPGTRLTVT.

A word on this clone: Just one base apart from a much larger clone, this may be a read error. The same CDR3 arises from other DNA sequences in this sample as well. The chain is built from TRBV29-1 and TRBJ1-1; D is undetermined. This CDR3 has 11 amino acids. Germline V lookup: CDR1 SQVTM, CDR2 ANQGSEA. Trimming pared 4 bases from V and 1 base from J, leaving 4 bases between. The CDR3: CSVAPNTEAFF. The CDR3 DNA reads TGCAGCGTTGCACCGAACACTGAAGCTTTCTTT.

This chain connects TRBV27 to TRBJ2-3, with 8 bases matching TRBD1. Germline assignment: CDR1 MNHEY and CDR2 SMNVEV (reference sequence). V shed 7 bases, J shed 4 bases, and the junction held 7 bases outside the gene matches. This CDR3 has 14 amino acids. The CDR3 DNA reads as TGTGCCAGCACCAGGGGGCGCGGTGCAGATACGCAGTATTTT. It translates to CASTRGRGADTQYF.

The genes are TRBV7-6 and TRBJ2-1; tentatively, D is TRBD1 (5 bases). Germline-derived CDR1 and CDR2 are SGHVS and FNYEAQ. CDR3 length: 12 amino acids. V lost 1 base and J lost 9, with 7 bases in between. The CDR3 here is CASSLEGFEQFF. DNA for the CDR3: TGTGCCAGCAGCTTAGAGGGGTTTGAGCAGTTCTTC.